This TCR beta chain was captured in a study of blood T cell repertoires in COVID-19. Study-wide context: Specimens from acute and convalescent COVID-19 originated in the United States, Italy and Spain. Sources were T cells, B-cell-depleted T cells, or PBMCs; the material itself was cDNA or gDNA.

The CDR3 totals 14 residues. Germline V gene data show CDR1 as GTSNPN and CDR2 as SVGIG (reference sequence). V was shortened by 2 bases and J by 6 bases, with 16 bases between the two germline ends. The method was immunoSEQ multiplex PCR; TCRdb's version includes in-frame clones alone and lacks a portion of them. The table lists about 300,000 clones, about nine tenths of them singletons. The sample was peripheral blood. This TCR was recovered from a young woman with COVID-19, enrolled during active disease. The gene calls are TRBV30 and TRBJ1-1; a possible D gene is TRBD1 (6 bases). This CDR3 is CAWSPGQWDPEAFF. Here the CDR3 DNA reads TGTGCCTGGAGTCCAGGACAGTGGGATCCTGAAGCTTTCTTT.